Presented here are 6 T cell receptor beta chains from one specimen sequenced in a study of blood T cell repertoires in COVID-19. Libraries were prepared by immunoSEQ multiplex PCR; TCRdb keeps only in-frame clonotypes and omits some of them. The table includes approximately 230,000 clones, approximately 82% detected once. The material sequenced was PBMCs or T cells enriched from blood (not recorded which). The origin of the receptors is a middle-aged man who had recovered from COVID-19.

The CDR3 DNA follows: TGTGCCAGTAGTATGAGACTAGCGGGAGGAGAGACCCAGTACTTC. It translates to CASSMRLAGGETQYF. The chain couples TRBV19 to TRBJ2-5; 13 nucleotides line up with TRBD2. The CDR3 is made up of 15 amino acids. Germline-derived CDR1 and CDR2 are LNHDA and SQIVND (reference sequence). V was clipped by 3 bases and J by 4 bases; unmatched bases: 2.

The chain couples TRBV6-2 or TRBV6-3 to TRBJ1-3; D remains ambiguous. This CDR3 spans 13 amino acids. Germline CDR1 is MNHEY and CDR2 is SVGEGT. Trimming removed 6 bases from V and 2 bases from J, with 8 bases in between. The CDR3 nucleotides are TGTGCCAGCAGCTTAGTTGCTGGAAACACCATATATTTT. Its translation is CASSLVAGNTIYF.

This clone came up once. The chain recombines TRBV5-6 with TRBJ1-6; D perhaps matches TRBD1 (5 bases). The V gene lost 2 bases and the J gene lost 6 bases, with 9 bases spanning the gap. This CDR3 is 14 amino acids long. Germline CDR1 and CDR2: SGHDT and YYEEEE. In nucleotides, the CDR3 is TGTGCCAGCAGCTTTGGAGGGGTTAATTCACCCCTCCACTTT. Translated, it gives CASSFGGVNSPLHF.

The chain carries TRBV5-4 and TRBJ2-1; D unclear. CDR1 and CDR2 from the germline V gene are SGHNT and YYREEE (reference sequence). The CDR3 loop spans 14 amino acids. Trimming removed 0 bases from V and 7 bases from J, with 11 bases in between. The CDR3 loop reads CASSLDVVRNEQFF. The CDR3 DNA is TGTGCCAGCAGCTTGGACGTAGTGAGGAATGAGCAGTTCTTC.

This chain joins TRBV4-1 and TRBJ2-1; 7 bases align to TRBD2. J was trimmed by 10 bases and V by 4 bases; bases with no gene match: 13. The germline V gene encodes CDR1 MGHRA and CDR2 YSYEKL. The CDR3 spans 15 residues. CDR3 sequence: CASSPTPAGAAEQFF. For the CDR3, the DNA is TGCGCCAGCAGCCCAACACCGGCGGGAGCAGCCGAGCAGTTCTTC.

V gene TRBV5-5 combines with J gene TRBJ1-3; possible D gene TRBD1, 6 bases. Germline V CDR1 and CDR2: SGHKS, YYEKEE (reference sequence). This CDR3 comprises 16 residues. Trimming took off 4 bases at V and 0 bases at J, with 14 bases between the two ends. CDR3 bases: TGTGCCAGCAGCCTACTCCAGGGGTACTCTGGAAACACCATATATTTT. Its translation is CASSLLQGYSGNTIYF. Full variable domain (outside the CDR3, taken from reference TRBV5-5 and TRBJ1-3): DAGVTQSPTHLIKTRGQQVTLRCSPISGHKSVSWYQQVLGQGPQFIFQYYEKEERGRGNFPDRFSARQFPNYSSELNVNALLLGDSALYLCASSLLQGYSGNTIYFGEGSWLTVV.